Listed here are 21 T cell receptor beta chains from one sample, sequenced in a study of T cell responses to AZD1222 COVID-19 vaccine. The repertoire was sequenced with immunoSEQ multiplex PCR; TCRdb's copy has only in-frame clones and lacks some. Of about 99,000 clones detected, less than 95% appear once; the ten largest clones hold 4% to 6%. The material was peripheral blood, obtained on day 0 of AZD1222 vaccination. The origin of the receptors is an adult in good health.

This rearrangement joins TRBV2 to TRBJ2-2; D call uncertain. Looked up from germline, CDR1 is SNHLY and CDR2 is FYNNEI. V lost 5 bases to trimming and J lost 2 bases, with 3 bases between them. This CDR3 has 12 amino acids. The CDR3 DNA sequence: TGTGCCAGCAGTACTAACACCGGGGAGCTGTTTTTT. Its protein is CASSTNTGELFF.

This clone occurred a few times. The chain is built from TRBV15 and TRBJ1-4; TRBD1 aligns across 7 bases. CDR1 LNHNV and CDR2 YYDKDF come from the germline V gene (reference sequence). The V and J ends lost 0 bases and 8 bases, in that order; junction bases with no gene match: 12. This CDR3 is 17 amino acids long. The CDR3 is CATSRDLAGGSGEKLFF. Here the CDR3 DNA reads TGTGCCACCAGCAGAGATCTGGCAGGGGGGTCTGGAGAAAAACTGTTTTTT. Based on the CDR3 plus reference TRBV15 and TRBJ1-4, the full variable domain is DAMVIQNPRYQVTQFGKPVTLSCSQTLNHNVMYWYQQKSSQAPKLLFHYYDKDFNNEADTPDNFQSRRPNTSFCFLDIRSPGLGDTAMYLCATSRDLAGGSGEKLFFGSGTQLSVL.

The rearrangement links TRBV7-2 to TRBJ2-3; 16 nucleotides line up with TRBD2. Germline values: CDR1 SGHTA, CDR2 FQGNSA. The CDR3 has 17 amino acids. V was clipped by 5 bases and J by 8 bases; unmatched bases: 10. CDR3 in amino acids: CASSRAGTSGGAATQYF. The DNA for the CDR3 is TGTGCCAGCAGCCGTGCCGGGACTAGCGGGGGGGCCGCTACGCAGTATTTT.

This clone was observed once. This rearrangement joins TRBV4-2 to TRBJ1-4, with no clear D. V was trimmed by 0 bases and J by 7 bases, leaving 6 bases between them. Germline V lookup: CDR1 LGHNA, CDR2 YNFKEQ. The CDR3 loop spans 13 amino acids. The CDR3 region is CASSQDHGEKLFF. In DNA form, the CDR3 reads TGTGCCAGCAGCCAAGATCACGGTGAAAAACTGTTTTTT.

The genes are TRBV16 and TRBJ1-1; D gene ambiguous. The CDR3 spans 13 residues. Germline CDR1 and CDR2: KGHSY and FQNENV. With 4 bases removed from V and 1 base from J, the gap between germline ends came to 7 bases. CDR3 bases: TGTGCCAGCAGCCGGGAGAGGAACACTGAAGCTTTCTTT. The encoded protein is CASSRERNTEAFF.

The DNA of the CDR3 is TGTGCCAGCAGCTTAGAAACGGGCTCGGCAGGGTGGGAGCCCCAGCATTTT. Translated: CASSLETGSAGWEPQHF. V and J are TRBV7-8 and TRBJ1-5, with a tentative D call TRBD1 (5 bases). This CDR3 region has 17 residues. CDR1 and CDR2 from the germline V gene are SGHVS and FQNEAQ. Deletions cut 1 base from V and 8 bases from J, with 21 bases between.

The J gene is TRBJ2-3, the V gene TRBV15; a weak D match, TRBD1 (6 bases). Germline CDR1 reads LNHNV; CDR2 reads YYDKDF (reference sequence). V was trimmed by 3 bases and J by 6 bases, leaving 10 bases between them. CDR3 size: 13 residues. The chain's CDR3 is CATSSPQGDTQYF. In DNA, the CDR3 is TGTGCCACCAGCAGTCCCCAGGGGGATACGCAGTATTTT.

The CDR3 sequence: CASKGWDEQYF. In nucleotides, the CDR3 is TGTGCCAGCAAGGGGTGGGACGAGCAGTACTTC. The chain carries TRBV25-1 and TRBJ2-7, with a weak D call TRBD1 (5 bases). With 7 bases removed from V and 5 bases from J, the gap between germline ends came to 9 bases. Germline V gives CDR1 MGHDK, CDR2 SYGVNS. This CDR3 is built from 11 residues.

This chain connects TRBV30 to TRBJ2-7; D gene unclear. Germline-derived CDR1 and CDR2 are GTSNPN and SVGIG (reference sequence). With 3 bases removed from V and 1 base from J, the gap between germline ends came to 10 bases. This CDR3 contains 13 residues. CDR3 sequence reads: CAWRTSSSYEQYF. The CDR3 DNA reads as TGTGCCTGGAGGACGTCGAGTTCCTACGAGCAGTACTTC.

The chain is built from TRBV6-5 and TRBJ1-5; 10 bases line up with TRBD1. This CDR3 has 16 residues. CDR1 and CDR2 from the germline V gene are MNHEY and SVGAGI. With 4 bases clipped from V and 2 bases from J, the junction kept 5 bases outside the gene matches. The CDR3 here is CASSFSGTGGNQPQHF. CDR3 coding DNA: TGTGCCAGCAGTTTCTCCGGGACAGGGGGCAATCAGCCCCAGCATTTT.

The CDR3 protein is CASSPLRQGGDGYTF. CDR3 in DNA: TGTGCCAGCAGTCCTCTCCGACAGGGTGGGGATGGCTACACCTTC. The V call is TRBV2, the J call TRBJ1-2; 7 bases fit TRBD1. V lost 5 bases, J lost 6 bases, and 12 bases stayed unmatched. The V gene's germline CDR1 is SNHLY and CDR2 FYNNEI. The CDR3 contains 15 residues.

The chain links TRBV11-1 to TRBJ1-1; D may be TRBD1 (6 bases). Trimming stripped 4 bases from V and 5 bases from J, with 8 bases between. CDR3 length: 12 amino acids. The germline gives CDR1 SGHAT, CDR2 FQDESV (reference sequence). CDR3 protein: CASSSQGTEAFF. CDR3 nucleotides: TGTGCCAGCAGCTCACAGGGAACTGAAGCTTTCTTT.

As for this clone: At the DNA level, this CDR3 is encoded by other sequences in the same sample as well. CDR3 in amino acids: CASSIGGQPQHF. The CDR3 DNA is TGTGCCAGTAGTATTGGGGGTCAGCCCCAGCATTTT. The chain carries TRBV19 and TRBJ1-5, with a weak D call TRBD1 (5 bases). CDR3 size: 12 residues. The ends were cut back, 3 bases at V and 6 bases at J, with 6 bases in the middle. In germline, CDR1 is LNHDA, CDR2 SQIVND (reference sequence).

This chain links TRBV9 with TRBJ2-3, with unresolved D. V was cut by 3 bases and J by 7 bases, with 15 bases left in between. From germline, CDR1 is SGDLS and CDR2 YYNGEE. CDR3 size: 14 residues. The CDR3 protein is CASSAPLQRYTQYF. In DNA, the CDR3 is TGTGCCAGCAGCGCGCCGCTCCAGCGATATACGCAGTATTTT.

The genes are TRBV11-1 and TRBJ1-2; TRBD1 aligns across 7 bases. From germline, CDR1 is SGHAT and CDR2 FQDESV (reference sequence). V lost 1 base to trimming and J lost 7 bases; unmatched junction nucleotides: 3. The CDR3 runs 13 residues. The CDR3 loop reads CASSLEGQSGYTF. CDR3 bases: TGTGCCAGCAGCTTAGAGGGACAGTCTGGCTACACCTTC. Full variable domain (outside the CDR3, taken from reference TRBV11-1 and TRBJ1-2): EAEVAQSPRYKITEKSQAVAFWCDPISGHATLYWYRQILGQGPELLVQFQDESVVDDSQLPKDRFSAERLKGVDSTLKIQPAELGDSAMYLCASSLEGQSGYTFGSGTRLTVV.

This chain uses TRBV28 with TRBJ2-7, with 7 bases that match TRBD1. Per germline, CDR1 MDHEN and CDR2 SYDVKM. The junction had 4 bases not matched to a gene; V was cut back by 5 bases and J by 3 bases. The CDR3 contains 13 residues. The CDR3: CASSVGTDYEQYF. The DNA for the CDR3 is TGTGCCAGCAGTGTCGGGACAGACTACGAGCAGTACTTC.

The V call is TRBV7-8, the J call TRBJ2-1, with 8 bases that match TRBD1. The CDR3 length is 15 residues. With 4 bases clipped from V and 4 bases from J, the junction kept 6 bases outside the gene matches. CDR1 and CDR2 from the germline V gene are SGHVS and FQNEAQ. The CDR3 nucleotides are TGTGCCAGCAGCTCCACAGGGGGAGGTTACAATGAGCAGTTCTTC. The encoded protein is CASSSTGGGYNEQFF.

The sample holds one count of this clone. Other DNA sequences within the sample encode an identical CDR3. The chain combines TRBV4-1 with TRBJ1-5, with TRBD1 matching 7 bases. With 4 bases clipped from V and 3 bases from J, the junction kept 3 bases outside the gene matches. The germline V gene has CDR1 MGHRA and CDR2 YSYEKL. This CDR3 is 14 amino acids long. CDR3 region: CASSPGTANQPQHF. Here the CDR3 DNA reads TGCGCCAGCAGCCCCGGGACAGCCAATCAGCCCCAGCATTTT.

The chain recombines TRBV19 with TRBJ2-7, with D possibly being TRBD1 (6 bases). CDR1 and CDR2 (germline): LNHDA, SQIVND (reference sequence). This CDR3 contains 13 residues. The V gene lost 10 bases and the J gene lost 1 base, with 14 bases spanning the gap. CDR3 in amino acids: CATQRGGSYEQYF. Written as DNA, the CDR3 is TGTGCCACCCAGCGAGGGGGTTCCTACGAGCAGTACTTC.

V and J are TRBV29-1 and TRBJ2-7, with TRBD1 identical over 8 bases. This CDR3 has 15 amino acids. From germline, CDR1 is SQVTM and CDR2 ANQGSEA. Losses at the gene ends were 5 bases for V and 3 bases for J; bases not matched to a gene: 12. The CDR3 DNA reads as TGCAGCGTTCGTGGCGACAGGGGCCGAAACTACGAGCAGTACTTC. Translating gives CSVRGDRGRNYEQYF.

The V call is TRBV2, the J call TRBJ2-5; D is unclear. The V gene's germline CDR1 is SNHLY and CDR2 FYNNEI. The CDR3 has 12 residues. V was clipped by 4 bases and J by 5 bases, with 8 bases between them. DNA of the CDR3: TGTGCCAGCAGTGTGGAAAGGGAGACCCAGTACTTC. This codes for CASSVERETQYF.